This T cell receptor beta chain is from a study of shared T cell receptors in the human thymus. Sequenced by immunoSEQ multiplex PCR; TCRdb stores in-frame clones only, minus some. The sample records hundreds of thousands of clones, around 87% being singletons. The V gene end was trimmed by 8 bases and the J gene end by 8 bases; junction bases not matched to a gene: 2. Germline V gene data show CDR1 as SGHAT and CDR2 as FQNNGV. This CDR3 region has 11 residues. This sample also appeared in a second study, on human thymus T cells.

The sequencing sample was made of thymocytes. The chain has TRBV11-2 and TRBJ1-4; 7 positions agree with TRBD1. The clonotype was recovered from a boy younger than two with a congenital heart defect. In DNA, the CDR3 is TGTGCCAGCCTGACAGGGGAAAAACTGTTTTTT. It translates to CASLTGEKLFF.